Below, 21 T cell receptor beta chains from the same sample are listed, as sequenced in a study of CD8 T cells in ankylosing spondylitis. Overall study findings and caveats: One TCR beta motif, made up of 7 or 8 highly homologous variants, appeared characteristic of ankylosing spondylitis blood.

Each CDR3 protein gets one entry after TCRdb re-called the 5' RACE reads with MiXCR. The sample comprises approximately 300,000 distinct CDR3 sequences, roughly 8% of which are singletons, and 13% to 15% rests with the top ten. These receptors lack a known antigen. Sample: blood, either unsorted or a sorted T cell fraction (not recorded which). The receptors come from a male donor with ankylosing spondylitis.

The CDR3 region is CASSRPGDQETQYF. The CDR3 DNA sequence: TGCGCCAGCAGCCGACCCGGGGACCAAGAGACCCAGTACTTC. The chain has TRBV4-1 and TRBJ2-5; D is perhaps TRBD2 (5 bases). V shed 4 bases and J shed 0 bases, with 9 bases lying between them. The CDR3 spans 14 residues. Germline-derived CDR1 and CDR2 are MGHRA and YSYEKL.

The chain carries TRBV10-3 and TRBJ1-2, with D uncertain. This CDR3 comprises 13 residues. Trimming stripped 2 bases from V and 2 bases from J, with 6 bases between. Germline V gene sequence: CDR1 ENHRY, CDR2 SYGVKD. CDR3 region: CAISEDANYGYTF. CDR3 nucleotide sequence: TGTGCCATCAGTGAGGACGCGAACTATGGCTACACCTTC.

This clonotype was seen at least ten times. CDR3 protein: CASSKGEGLSNTEAFF. DNA for the CDR3: TGTGCCAGCAGCAAAGGGGAAGGGCTCAGTAACACTGAAGCTTTCTTT. The chain is built from TRBV21-1 and TRBJ1-1; TRBD1 is the table's D call and was not checked against the DNA. TRBV21-1 is designated a pseudogene. The CDR3 has 16 residues.

The gene calls are TRBV11-3 and TRBJ2-1; 13 bases match TRBD2. CDR1 is SGHNT and CDR2 is YENEEA in the germline V gene. CDR3 length equals 15 residues. V gave up 4 bases and J gave up 9 bases; unmatched junction bases: 6. The DNA of the CDR3 is TGTGCCAGCAGCTCCGGGACTAGCGGGATGTTTGAGCAGTTCTTC. Encoded protein: CASSSGTSGMFEQFF.

This clonotype has just a few counts. The chain links TRBV20-1 to TRBJ2-3, with D maybe TRBD1 (5 bases). The CDR3 runs 15 residues. From germline, CDR1 is DFQATT and CDR2 SNEGSKA (reference sequence). V lost 1 base to trimming and J lost 1 base, with 12 bases between them. CDR3 loop: CSARGAQAGTDTQYF. The CDR3 DNA is TGCAGTGCTAGAGGGGCACAGGCCGGCACAGATACGCAGTATTTT.

The chain links TRBV29-1 to TRBJ2-7; D is unclear. Germline CDR1 is SQVTM and CDR2 is ANQGSEA. The V end was cut by 1 base, the J end by 3 bases, with 7 bases between. The CDR3 extends over 12 amino acids. The CDR3 DNA sequence: TGCAGCGTTGAAGGGGGTGGCTACGAGCAGTACTTC. Amino acid sequence: CSVEGGGYEQYF.

This clonotype has more than one count but fewer than ten. The CDR3 DNA follows: TGCGCCAGCAGCTTGGGTCTAACCGGCGAGCAGTACTTC. Its translation is CASSLGLTGEQYF. The chain couples TRBV5-1 to TRBJ2-7; D uncertain. With 0 bases removed from V and 6 bases from J, the gap between germline ends came to 10 bases. Looked up from germline, CDR1 is SGHRS and CDR2 is YFSETQ. The CDR3 loop spans 13 amino acids.

The chain uses TRBV6-5 and TRBJ2-2, with 10 bases fitting TRBD1. The CDR3 contains 16 residues. From germline, CDR1 is MNHEY and CDR2 SVGAGI. The V segment lost 3 bases and the J segment 2 bases; nucleotides outside the gene matches: 3. The CDR3 loop reads CASSYDRGPNTGELFF. CDR3 bases: TGTGCCAGCAGTTATGACAGGGGGCCTAACACCGGGGAGCTGTTTTTT.

This clonotype was recorded many times. V gene TRBV15 combines with J gene TRBJ1-1; 7 bases are a match to TRBD1. Germline trimming cut 0 bases from V and 4 bases from J; bases unmatched to any gene: 2. This CDR3 has 14 residues. CDR1 LNHNV and CDR2 YYDKDF come from the germline V gene (reference sequence). CDR3 DNA sequence: TGTGCCACCAGCAGAGACAGGGGGGGCACTGAAGCTTTCTTT. This codes for CATSRDRGGTEAFF.

The V call is TRBV12-5, the J call TRBJ2-7; D unresolved. The V gene lost 7 bases and the J gene lost 2 bases, with 9 bases spanning the gap. The CDR3 is made up of 12 amino acids. Germline assignment: CDR1 LGHNT and CDR2 FRNRAP. In DNA, the CDR3 is TGTGCTAGTGCCGCGTTTGCCTACGAGCAGTACTTC. Its protein product is CASAAFAYEQYF.

This clonotype came up a few times. The CDR3 is CASSEIFGAEGNQPQHF. In nucleotides, the CDR3 is TGTGCCAGCAGTGAAATCTTTGGGGCGGAGGGCAATCAGCCCCAGCATTTT. The genes are TRBV6-1 and TRBJ1-5; D perhaps matches TRBD1 (5 bases). The CDR3 loop spans 17 amino acids. V lost 2 bases and J 2 bases, leaving 16 bases between the germline ends. Germline CDR1 is MNHNS and CDR2 is SASEGT.

This clonotype was seen only a few times. The CDR3 spells CASSLSTYEQYF. The CDR3 DNA follows: TGTGCCAGCAGCCTAAGTACCTACGAGCAGTACTTC. V and J are TRBV11-2 and TRBJ2-7, with no clear D. CDR1 is SGHAT and CDR2 is FQNNGV in the germline V gene. Trimming took off 5 bases at V and 2 bases at J, with 7 bases between the two ends. CDR3 length: 12 residues.

V gene TRBV6-1 combines with J gene TRBJ2-5, with D perhaps TRBD2 (6 bases). The CDR3 has 17 residues. The V gene's germline CDR1 is MNHNS and CDR2 SASEGT. V lost 6 bases, J lost 1 base, and 21 bases lay in between. This chain's CDR3 is CASSTPSGGESQETQYF. CDR3 bases: TGTGCCAGCAGCACCCCCTCCGGGGGTGAGTCCCAAGAGACCCAGTACTTC.

This clonotype was seen repeatedly, ten times or more. The V call is TRBV15, the J call TRBJ2-2, with unresolved D. V dropped 10 bases and J dropped 3 bases, with 9 bases sitting between them. In germline, CDR1 is LNHNV, CDR2 YYDKDF (reference sequence). The CDR3 totals 12 residues. CDR3 region: CAIGPYTGELFF. The CDR3, as DNA: TGTGCCATCGGACCCTACACCGGGGAGCTGTTTTTT. Using reference TRBV15 and TRBJ2-2 for the parts outside the CDR3, the full variable domain is DAMVIQNPRYQVTQFGKPVTLSCSQTLNHNVMYWYQQKSSQAPKLLFHYYDKDFNNEADTPDNFQSRRPNTSFCFLDIRSPGLGDTAMYLCAIGPYTGELFFGEGSRLTVL.

The chain combines TRBV4-3 with TRBJ2-7; 7 nucleotides line up with TRBD1. Germline V lookup: CDR1 LGHNA, CDR2 YSLEER. CDR3 length: 15 residues. V lost 1 base, J lost 6 bases, and 9 bases stayed unmatched. The CDR3 here is CASSQGRYRGAEQYF. The CDR3 nucleotides are TGCGCCAGCAGCCAAGGAAGATACAGGGGCGCCGAGCAGTACTTC.

In its sample, this clonotype is medium-sized. Here the CDR3 reads CASRRLAANTGELFF. CDR3 in DNA: TGTGCCAGCAGAAGACTAGCGGCGAACACCGGGGAGCTGTTTTTT. This chain joins TRBV27 and TRBJ2-2; 9 bases are a match to TRBD2. V was pared by 6 bases and J by 0 bases, with 2 bases of the junction left unmatched. The germline gives CDR1 MNHEY, CDR2 SMNVEV (reference sequence). The CDR3 is made up of 15 amino acids.

This clonotype was seen ten or more times. This chain joins TRBV7-8 and TRBJ1-1; D call uncertain. V lost 5 bases and J 0 bases, leaving 13 bases between the germline ends. The CDR3 contains 15 residues. Germline V gene lookup returns CDR1 SGHVS and CDR2 FQNEAQ. The CDR3 nucleotides read TGTGCCAGCAGCCCCTATACAACCTTGAACACTGAAGCTTTCTTT. Its protein product is CASSPYTTLNTEAFF.

This clonotype was detected only a few times. The CDR3 nucleotides are TGTGCCAGCAGCCTTAAGGAGGCCGGCAATGAGCAGTTCTTC. It codes for CASSLKEAGNEQFF. The chain recombines TRBV2 with TRBJ2-1; D may be TRBD2 (5 bases). CDR3 size: 14 residues. V shed 6 bases and J shed 6 bases, with 15 bases lying between them. Germline loops: CDR1 SNHLY, CDR2 FYNNEI.

This clonotype was counted ten times or more. The CDR3 loop is CASSLTDNEQFF. DNA of the CDR3: TGCGCCAGCAGCTTAACGGATAATGAGCAGTTCTTC. This chain joins TRBV5-1 and TRBJ2-1; no reliable D call. The CDR3 extends over 12 amino acids. V lost 2 bases and J lost 7, with 7 bases in between. Germline V gives CDR1 SGHRS, CDR2 YFSETQ.

The chain has TRBV20-1 and TRBJ2-7; tentative D call: TRBD2 (6 bases). V lost 2 bases and J lost 7, with 24 bases in between. Germline CDR1 DFQATT, CDR2 SNEGSKA (reference sequence). The CDR3 loop spans 16 amino acids. This CDR3 reads CSARPPGGRRLWEQYF. The CDR3, as DNA: TGCAGTGCTAGACCGCCCGGTGGGAGGAGGCTCTGGGAGCAGTACTTC.

The chain is built from TRBV20-1 and TRBJ2-3; 11 bases map to TRBD2. Germline V gene sequence: CDR1 DFQATT, CDR2 SNEGSKA (reference sequence). V lost 6 bases and J lost 3; bases outside the gene matches: 11. This CDR3 has 16 amino acids. The CDR3: CSARRTSGRGTDTQYF. The DNA for the CDR3 is TGCAGTGCCCGTCGAACTAGCGGGAGAGGGACAGATACGCAGTATTTT.